This T cell receptor beta chain was observed in a study of T cell responses to AZD1222 COVID-19 vaccine. The V end was cut by 2 bases, the J end by 5 bases, with 10 bases between. In germline, CDR1 is KGHSH, CDR2 LQKENI. This CDR3 comprises 14 residues. Sequencing used immunoSEQ multiplex PCR; TCRdb keeps in-frame clones, though not all of them. The sample records approximately 120,000 clones, approximately 90% being singletons. Study conclusions and caveats: Seropositivity was recorded at baseline in only a handful of AZD1222 recipients. Nearly half of spike-specific TCRs reportedly go after variant regions that carry no mutations. Clonal diversity may have been underestimated in mostly white British donors.

With regard to this clone: Its specificity is not known.

V usage is TRBV18 and J usage is TRBJ2-1; TRBD1 is a possible D gene (5 bases). Sample: peripheral blood, taken on day 0 of AZD1222 vaccination. The source of this sequence is an adult in good health. CDR3 sequence reads: CASSPFPGNNEQFF. The DNA for the CDR3 is TGTGCCAGCTCACCATTCCCAGGGAACAATGAGCAGTTCTTC.